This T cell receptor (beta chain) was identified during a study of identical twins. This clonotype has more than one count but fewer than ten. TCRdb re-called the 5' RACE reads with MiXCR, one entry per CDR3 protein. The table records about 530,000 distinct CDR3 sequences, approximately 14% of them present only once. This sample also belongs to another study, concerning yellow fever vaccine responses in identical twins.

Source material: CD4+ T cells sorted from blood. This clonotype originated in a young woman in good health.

CDR3 protein: CASSHYPTSGGADTQYF. For the CDR3, the DNA is TGTGCCAGCAGTCATTACCCGACTAGCGGGGGGGCAGATACGCAGTATTTT. The genes are TRBV28 and TRBJ2-3; 14 bases map to TRBD2. Germline trimming cut 5 bases from V and 4 bases from J; bases unmatched to any gene: 8. Per germline, CDR1 MDHEN and CDR2 SYDVKM. This CDR3 region has 17 residues.